The source of this TCR beta chain is a study of cytomegalovirus exposure and HLA in healthy donors. Study details: In a previous analysis, 110 million or so unique TCR beta sequences were found from some 180 million T cells. Falling in the Caucasian-associated ancestry cluster were about 80% of 398 genotyped donors.

This CDR3 is 16 amino acids long. Looked up from germline, CDR1 is MDHEN and CDR2 is SYDVKM. Trimming removed 3 bases at V and 1 base at J, with 15 bases between. The PCR had 60 Vbeta and 13 Jbeta primers. Sequencing was performed with immunoSEQ multiplex PCR; in TCRdb, only in-frame clones are kept and a portion is missing. This table has around 89,000 clones, over 70% appearing once. Findings and caveats of the study: The authors judged a highly shared variant cluster likely a sequencing artifact.

This clone was counted a single time. Antigen: not known. The sample taken for sequencing was PBMCs. This TCR derives from a middle-aged man in good health and CMV-seronegative. This chain links TRBV28 with TRBJ1-1; D is possibly TRBD1 (6 bases). The CDR3 region is CASSFRGAIPNTEAFF. CDR3 sequence (DNA): TGTGCCAGCAGTTTTCGGGGGGCGATTCCGAACACTGAAGCTTTCTTT.